Described below is a single T cell receptor beta chain sequence and its context. This clone appeared a few times. What this receptor recognizes is not known. No base qualities exist here, and no much larger clone lies one base off it. Taken from the germline V gene, the CDR1 and CDR2 loops are KGHSH and LQKENI. The junction carries 17 bases between V and J, which are trimmed by 5 bases and 4 bases respectively. CDR3 length: 15 amino acids, cysteine to phenylalanine. This entry keeps only the CDR3 DNA: 45 bases, framed from base 1. This specimen comes from a study of shared clonotypes between healthy human individuals (dated by TCRdb to 2020 to 2021). Looking at the study overall: The cohort comprised a couple of women and a few men aged 18 to 49 years. Libraries were prepared and TCR repertoires were sequenced by different laboratories using diverse techniques, in order to increase sequencing depth and limit assay-specific biases. For each donor, three plates each were used for CD4 naive and CD4 memory, two plates were used for CD8 naive, and one plate was used for CD8 memory. Leukapheresis yielded between about 0.9 and 10 billion PBMCs per donor. Blood TCR repertoires of about five healthy adults were deeply sequenced to estimate repertoire size and the extent of clonotype sharing between individuals.

Points the paper makes about the study in general: Incomplete sequencing was indicated by rarefaction of sorted-subset datasets, despite the large sequencing depth. Estimated clonotype richness was generally larger for naive than for memory subsets. Because the study included only a small number of donors, the genetic and exposure-history diversity represented was limited. Sampling was restricted to blood, and TCR repertoires in tissue are likely to differ from TCR repertoires in blood. Around 5% of naive CD4, roughly 3.5% of naive CD8, approximately 2% of memory CD4, and approximately 0.39% of memory CD8 clonotypes were shared across four donors. Pairwise subsampling led to the expectation that sequencing depth would affect the degree of clonotype sharing among donors. Compared with non-shared clonotypes, the clonotypes found in all four sorted-subset donors had higher generation probabilities.

Using the deep immunoSEQ assay, multiplex PCR amplified TCR CDR3 regions from genomic DNA. Extracted genomic DNA from each cell subset was spread evenly across all wells of several immunoSEQ 96-well plates, with each plate serving as a replicate. Each replicate PCR for sorted subsets received around 210 ng genomic DNA, equal to about 30,000 T cell genomes. Purified libraries were quantified with a Qubit 3.0 fluorometer, sized on a Bioanalyzer 2100, and re-quantified with the KAPA Library Quantification kit. Every immunoSEQ 96-well plate was sequenced on a separate single-read 150-cycle Illumina NextSeq 550 flow cell. On the study's bioinformatics: Because the immunoSEQ output held only junctional sequences and lacked quality scores, the filtering could not match the filtering applied to full-length reads. To assign V/J genes and CDR3, sequences were annotated against IMGT germline references using PyIR, a Python wrapper for IgBLAST v1.9. Reads were removed for weak V/J assignments (E-value above 1e-6), missing CDR3, stop codons, out-of-frame junctions, or ambiguous translated residues. V3J clonotypes were defined by identical inferred V gene, J gene, and CDR3 amino acid sequence. To compute the percentage overlap between repertoires, the number of shared unique clonotypes was divided by the size of the smaller repertoire. RTK rarefaction, the Chao1 estimator, and Recon v2.1 estimates of unobserved clonotypes were used to assess repertoire richness. OLGA was used to compute generation probabilities for all TCRbeta clonotypes that the gDNA method yielded from a handful of donors. What TCRdb holds here is the immuneACCESS table cut down to in-frame rearrangements. Part of the clones is not present; checked against another copy, under half of the missing clones reflect an unresolved V gene, and the others are unexplained. The D gene and trimming were derived from the DNA, and the V and J assignments and clone size from that table. Recorded for this sample are 2 million to 2.5 million clones; approximately 95% of them occurred a single time. The ten largest clones represent roughly 0.36% of the sample.

The donors were healthy, HIV-negative adults with no recently reported acute infections or vaccinations. Only Caucasian adults living in Nashville, Tennessee, USA were represented among the donors. CD4+ T cells were enriched through magnetic negative selection, after which naive cells were positively selected on CD45RA and the remaining negative fraction served as the memory subset. Blood was collected by leukapheresis, and PBMCs were isolated by Ficoll-Histopaque density gradient centrifugation and then cryopreserved in liquid nitrogen vapor phase. Analytical flow cytometry was used to check the purity and quantity of each magnetically sorted T cell population. Genomic DNA was isolated from each sorted fraction and quantified by UV absorbance on a Nanodrop 2000c.

This chain is built from TRBV18 and TRBJ1-2; matching of 6 bases hints at TRBD1 as the D gene. The receptor comes from a man between 18 and 29 years old in good health. Some clones in this sample may be carry-over from other donors' samples. The sample comprised naive CD4+ T cells from PBMCs. What the cell subset or site label conveys for this sample: CD45RA+ positively selected. The CDR3 has the sequence CASSSLPGHSYGYTF. The DNA sequence follows: TGTGCCAGCTCATCCCTACCGGGACACTCCTATGGCTACACCTTC.